This T cell receptor (beta chain) stems from a study of identifying expanded T cells in peripheral blood. The CDR3 extends over 13 amino acids. Germline V CDR1 and CDR2: SGHTA, FQGTGA. Deletions cut 3 bases from V and 6 bases from J, with 10 bases between. As for this clone: Its antigen is not identified.

Collection occurred without any documented infections or immune events in donors. TCRdb's table, derived via immunoSEQ multiplex PCR, lists solely in-frame clones and lacks some. The sample shows some 65,000 clones, over 75% of them seen only once. Points from the study as a whole: Differentially abundant clones: roughly 1.2 between replicates, 16.4 at around 2 weeks, roughly 18 at four. Clone count variance between approximately two-week samples rose with total template count.

The source is a person between 18 and 69 years old in good health. The chain uses TRBV7-3 and TRBJ2-3; D may be TRBD1 or TRBD2 (5 bases each). The sequenced sample consisted of blood. The CDR3 here is CASSLGRQDTQYF. CDR3 DNA: TGTGCCAGCAGCTTGGGACGTCAGGATACGCAGTATTTT.